This TCR beta chain derives from a study of blood T cell repertoires in COVID-19. This table comes from immunoSEQ multiplex PCR, and its TCRdb copy is limited to in-frame clones, with some not included. Of more than 300,000 clones listed, under 90% are singletons. V was clipped by 3 bases and J by 8 bases, with 13 bases between them. Germline V CDR1 and CDR2: KGHDR, SFDVKD. There are 14 residues in the CDR3. The chain employs TRBV24-1 and TRBJ1-5; D gene unclear. The TCR sequence derives from a woman aged 25 to 45 who had recovered from COVID-19. The specimen was PBMCs or T cells enriched from blood (not recorded which). This chain's CDR3 is CATSDRRTPEPQHF. CDR3 sequence (DNA): TGTGCCACCAGTGATAGGAGAACTCCGGAGCCCCAGCATTTT.